This T cell receptor (beta chain) originates from a study of blood T cell repertoires in COVID-19. The CDR3 length is 13 residues. Germline lookup yields CDR1 LNHDA and CDR2 SQIVND (reference sequence). The V and J ends lost 3 bases and 7 bases respectively, with 12 bases between them. This clone came up a few times. As processed by the authors: Amplification with reference gene primers provided the estimates of nucleated cell counts. Assay used: immunoSEQ multiplex PCR; TCRdb lists only in-frame clones, some missing. Clonal size and the V and J genes are those of that table, whereas D and trimming came from the DNA. The sample lists 110,000 to 150,000 clones; around 84% were seen once.

The genes are TRBV19 and TRBJ1-2; the D gene is possibly TRBD1 (5 bases). This clonotype was sampled from a human donor in a cohort sampled during active COVID-19. The sequenced sample was peripheral blood. The CDR3 region has the DNA TGTGCCAGTAGTATCGGCAGGGAGGGTGGCTACACCTTC. This gives the protein CASSIGREGGYTF.